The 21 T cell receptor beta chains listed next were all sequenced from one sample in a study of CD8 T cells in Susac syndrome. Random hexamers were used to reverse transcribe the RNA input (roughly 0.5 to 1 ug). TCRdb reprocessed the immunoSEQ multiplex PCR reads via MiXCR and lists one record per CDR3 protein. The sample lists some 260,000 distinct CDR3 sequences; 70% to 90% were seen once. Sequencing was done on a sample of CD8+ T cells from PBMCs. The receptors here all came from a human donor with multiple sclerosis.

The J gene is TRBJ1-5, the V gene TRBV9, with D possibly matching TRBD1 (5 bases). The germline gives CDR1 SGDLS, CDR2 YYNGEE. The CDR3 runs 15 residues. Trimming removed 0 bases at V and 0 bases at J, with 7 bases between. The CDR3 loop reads CASSVGRGSNQPQHF. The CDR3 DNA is TGTGCCAGCAGCGTAGGTAGGGGTAGCAATCAGCCCCAGCATTTT.

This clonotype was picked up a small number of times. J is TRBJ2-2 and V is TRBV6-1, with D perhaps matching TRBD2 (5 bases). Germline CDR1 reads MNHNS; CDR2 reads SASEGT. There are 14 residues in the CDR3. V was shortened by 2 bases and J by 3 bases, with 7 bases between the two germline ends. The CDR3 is CASSEWGDTGELFF. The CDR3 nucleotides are TGTGCCAGCAGTGAATGGGGAGACACCGGGGAGCTGTTTTTT.

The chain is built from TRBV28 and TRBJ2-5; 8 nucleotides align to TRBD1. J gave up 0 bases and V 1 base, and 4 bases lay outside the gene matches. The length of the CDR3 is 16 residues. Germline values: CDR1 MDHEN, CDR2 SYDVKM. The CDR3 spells CASSLSLTGDQETQYF. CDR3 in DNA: TGTGCCAGCAGTTTATCATTGACAGGGGACCAAGAGACCCAGTACTTC.

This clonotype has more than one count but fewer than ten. The CDR3 DNA is TGCAGCGTTGAAGAAGTGGGGCGACAGGGGAGCTCCTACGAGCAGTACTTC. The encoded protein is CSVEEVGRQGSSYEQYF. The chain uses TRBV29-1 and TRBJ2-7; 8 nucleotides align to TRBD1. This CDR3 spans 17 amino acids. J was trimmed by 0 bases and V by 0 bases; bases with no gene match: 10. Germline V gene data show CDR1 as SQVTM and CDR2 as ANQGSEA.

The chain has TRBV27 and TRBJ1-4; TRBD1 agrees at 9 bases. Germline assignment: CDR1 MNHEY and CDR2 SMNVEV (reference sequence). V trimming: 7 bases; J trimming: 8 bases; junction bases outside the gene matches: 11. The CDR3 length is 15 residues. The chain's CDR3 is CASKRAGTGREKLFF. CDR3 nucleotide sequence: TGTGCCAGCAAAAGGGCCGGGACAGGGAGGGAAAAACTGTTTTTT.

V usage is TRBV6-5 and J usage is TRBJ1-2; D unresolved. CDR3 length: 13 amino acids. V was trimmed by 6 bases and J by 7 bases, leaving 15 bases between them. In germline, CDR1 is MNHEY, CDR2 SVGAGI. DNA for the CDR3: TGTGCCAGCAGCTGGGGAGCCTTTTTTGGCTACACCTTC. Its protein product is CASSWGAFFGYTF.

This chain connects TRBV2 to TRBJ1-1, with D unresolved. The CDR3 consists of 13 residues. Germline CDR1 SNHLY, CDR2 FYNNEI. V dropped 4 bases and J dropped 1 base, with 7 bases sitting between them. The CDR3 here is CASSGPQNTEAFF. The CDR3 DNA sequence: TGTGCCAGCAGTGGACCCCAGAACACTGAAGCTTTCTTT.

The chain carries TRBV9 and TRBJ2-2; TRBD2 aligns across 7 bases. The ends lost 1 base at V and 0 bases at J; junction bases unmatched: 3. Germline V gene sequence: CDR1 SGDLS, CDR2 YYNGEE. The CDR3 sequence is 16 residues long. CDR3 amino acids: CASSVSGNPNTGELFF. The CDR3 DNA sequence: TGTGCCAGCAGCGTAAGCGGGAATCCGAACACCGGGGAGCTGTTTTTT.

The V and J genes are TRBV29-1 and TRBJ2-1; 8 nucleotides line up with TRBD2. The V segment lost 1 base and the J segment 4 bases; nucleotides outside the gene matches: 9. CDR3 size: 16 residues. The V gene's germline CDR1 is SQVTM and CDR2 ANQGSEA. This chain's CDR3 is CSVEGLGGRPYNEQFF. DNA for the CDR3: TGCAGCGTTGAAGGTCTGGGCGGGAGGCCTTACAATGAGCAGTTCTTC.

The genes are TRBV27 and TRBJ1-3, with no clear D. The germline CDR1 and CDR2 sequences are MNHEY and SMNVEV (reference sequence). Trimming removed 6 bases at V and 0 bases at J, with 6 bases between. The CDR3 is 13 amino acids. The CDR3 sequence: CASRRGSGNTIYF. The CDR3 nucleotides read TGTGCCAGCAGACGCGGCTCTGGAAACACCATATATTTT.

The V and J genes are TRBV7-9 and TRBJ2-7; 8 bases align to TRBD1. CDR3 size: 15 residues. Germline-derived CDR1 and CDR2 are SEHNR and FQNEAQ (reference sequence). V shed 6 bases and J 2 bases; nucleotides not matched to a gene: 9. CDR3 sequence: CASSRTGTGTYEQYF. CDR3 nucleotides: TGTGCCAGCAGTCGTACCGGGACAGGAACCTACGAGCAGTACTTC.

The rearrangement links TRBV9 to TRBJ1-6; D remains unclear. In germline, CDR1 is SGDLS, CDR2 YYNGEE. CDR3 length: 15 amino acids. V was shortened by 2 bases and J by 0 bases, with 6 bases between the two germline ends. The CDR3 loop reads CASSVESSYNSPLHF. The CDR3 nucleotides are TGTGCCAGCAGCGTTGAAAGCTCCTATAATTCACCCCTCCACTTT.

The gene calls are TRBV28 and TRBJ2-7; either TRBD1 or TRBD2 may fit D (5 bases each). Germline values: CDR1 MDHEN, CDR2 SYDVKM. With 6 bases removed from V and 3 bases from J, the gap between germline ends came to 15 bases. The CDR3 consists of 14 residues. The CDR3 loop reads CASRDQGPFYEQYF. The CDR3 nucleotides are TGTGCCAGCAGAGATCAGGGACCGTTCTACGAGCAGTACTTC.

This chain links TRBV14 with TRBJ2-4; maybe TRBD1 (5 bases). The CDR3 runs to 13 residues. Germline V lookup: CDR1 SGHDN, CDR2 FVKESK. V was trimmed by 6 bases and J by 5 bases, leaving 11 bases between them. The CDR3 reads CASSHLQENIQYF. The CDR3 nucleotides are TGTGCCAGCAGTCACCTACAGGAAAACATTCAGTACTTC.

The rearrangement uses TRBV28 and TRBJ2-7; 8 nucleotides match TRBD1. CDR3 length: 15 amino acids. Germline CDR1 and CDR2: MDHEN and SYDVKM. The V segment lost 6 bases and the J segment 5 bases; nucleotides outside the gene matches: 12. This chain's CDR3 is CASRPPTGAIDEQYF. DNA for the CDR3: TGTGCCAGCAGACCTCCGACAGGGGCAATCGACGAGCAGTACTTC.

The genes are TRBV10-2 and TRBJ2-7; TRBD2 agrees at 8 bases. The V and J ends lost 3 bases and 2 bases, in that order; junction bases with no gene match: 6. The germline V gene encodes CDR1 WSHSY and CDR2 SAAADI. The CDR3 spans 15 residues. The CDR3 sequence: CASSEGTSGPYEQYF. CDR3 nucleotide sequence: TGCGCCAGCAGTGAAGGAACTAGCGGCCCCTACGAGCAGTACTTC.

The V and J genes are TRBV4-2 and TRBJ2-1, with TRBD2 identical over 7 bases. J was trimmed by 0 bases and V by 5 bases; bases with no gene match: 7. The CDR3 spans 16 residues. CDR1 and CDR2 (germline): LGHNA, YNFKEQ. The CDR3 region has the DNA TGTGCCAGCAGCGGGAGCGGGACGAGCTCCTACAATGAGCAGTTCTTC. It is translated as CASSGSGTSSYNEQFF.

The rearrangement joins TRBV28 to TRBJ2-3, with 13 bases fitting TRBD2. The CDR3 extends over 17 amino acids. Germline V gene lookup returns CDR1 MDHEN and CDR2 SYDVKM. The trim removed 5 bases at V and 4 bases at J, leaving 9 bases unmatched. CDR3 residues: CASSPLTSGRVADTQYF. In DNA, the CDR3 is TGTGCCAGCAGTCCTCTCACTAGCGGGAGGGTCGCAGATACGCAGTATTTT.

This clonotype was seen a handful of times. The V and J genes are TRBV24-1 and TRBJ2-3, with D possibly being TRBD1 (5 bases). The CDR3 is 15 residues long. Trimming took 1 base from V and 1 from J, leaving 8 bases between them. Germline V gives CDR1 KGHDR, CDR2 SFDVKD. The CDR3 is CATSDFREGTDTQYF. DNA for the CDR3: TGTGCCACCAGTGATTTCAGGGAAGGCACAGATACGCAGTATTTT.

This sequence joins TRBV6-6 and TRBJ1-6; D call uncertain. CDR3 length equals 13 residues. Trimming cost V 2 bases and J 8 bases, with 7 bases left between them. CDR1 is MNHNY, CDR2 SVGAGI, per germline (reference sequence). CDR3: CASSYGFDSPLHF. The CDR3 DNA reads TGTGCCAGCAGTTACGGGTTTGATTCACCCCTCCACTTT.

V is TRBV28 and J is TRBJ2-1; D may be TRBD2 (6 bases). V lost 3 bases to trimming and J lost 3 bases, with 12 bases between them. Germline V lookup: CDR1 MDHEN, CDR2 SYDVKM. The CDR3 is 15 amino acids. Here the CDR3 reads CASSLGSGYYNEQFF. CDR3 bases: TGTGCCAGCAGTTTGGGTAGCGGCTACTACAATGAGCAGTTCTTC.